This T cell receptor (beta chain) was recorded in a study of T-cell reconstitution after alpha-beta-depleted transplantation in children. General study results and limits: Where some patients showed high TCRbeta diversity at day 60, it came from recipient T cells and thymic progenitors that had survived. After one year, T-cell counts and TCRbeta diversity mostly came from new T cells. Two months or so post-transplant, alpha-beta T cells reportedly derived from several hundred expanded graft clones.

CDR3 length: 13 amino acids. Germline V gives CDR1 DFQATT, CDR2 SNEGSKA (reference sequence). V lost 5 bases, J lost 2 bases, and 10 bases lay in between. Remarks on this clonotype: Its antigen is not known.

Unique molecular identifiers tagged the TCRbeta library. One entry per CDR3 protein results from TCRdb running MiXCR on the PCR reads. The repertoire holds around 450,000 distinct CDR3 sequences, with around two fifths as singletons. The origin of this receptor is a girl aged 2-10 years with aplastic anemia, due to receive a stem cell transplant. The material sequenced was PBMCs, taken before TCRalphabeta/CD19-depleted stem cell transplant. The rearrangement uses TRBV20-1 and TRBJ1-3, with a tentative D call TRBD1 (5 bases). The DNA for the CDR3 is TGCAGTGCTCCGGGGACGGCTGGAAACACCATATATTTT. It yields the protein CSAPGTAGNTIYF.